The sequence of this TCR beta chain was determined in a study of blood T cell repertoires in COVID-19. Data came from immunoSEQ multiplex PCR; TCRdb stores just in-frame clones and leaves some out. The sample holds 130,000 or so clones, roughly 71% seen once. The specimen was peripheral blood. This clonotype was sampled from a man older than 75 with acute or convalescent COVID-19.

The CDR3 DNA sequence: TGCGCCAGCAGCTTGTTTTCCAGGACTAACTCCTACAATGAGCAGTTCTTC. Translating it yields CASSLFSRTNSYNEQFF. The chain carries TRBV5-1 and TRBJ2-1; D is perhaps TRBD2 (6 bases). This CDR3 has 17 amino acids. Germline CDR1 is SGHRS and CDR2 is YFSETQ. Trimming cost V 1 base and J 0 bases, with 14 bases left between them.